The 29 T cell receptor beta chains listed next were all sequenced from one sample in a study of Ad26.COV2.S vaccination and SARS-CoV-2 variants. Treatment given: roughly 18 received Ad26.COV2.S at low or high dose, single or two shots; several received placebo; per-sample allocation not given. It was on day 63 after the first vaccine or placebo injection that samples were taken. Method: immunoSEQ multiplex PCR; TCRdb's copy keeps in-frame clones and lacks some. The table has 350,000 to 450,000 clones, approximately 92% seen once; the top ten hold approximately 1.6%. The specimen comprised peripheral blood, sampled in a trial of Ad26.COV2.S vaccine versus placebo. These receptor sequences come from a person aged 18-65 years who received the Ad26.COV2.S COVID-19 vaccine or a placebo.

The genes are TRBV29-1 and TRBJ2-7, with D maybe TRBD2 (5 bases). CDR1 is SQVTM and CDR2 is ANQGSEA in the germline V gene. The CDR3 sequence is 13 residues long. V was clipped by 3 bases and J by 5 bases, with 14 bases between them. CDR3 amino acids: CSVEPGNLNEQYF. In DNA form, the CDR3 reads TGCAGCGTTGAGCCGGGGAACCTAAACGAGCAGTACTTC.

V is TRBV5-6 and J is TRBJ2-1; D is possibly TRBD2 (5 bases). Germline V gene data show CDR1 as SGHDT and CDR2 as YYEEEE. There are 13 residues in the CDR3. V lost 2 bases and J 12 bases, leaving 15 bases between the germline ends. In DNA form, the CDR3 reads TGTGCCAGCAGCTTCGGATGGGAGTATGGGCAGTTCTTC. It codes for CASSFGWEYGQFF.

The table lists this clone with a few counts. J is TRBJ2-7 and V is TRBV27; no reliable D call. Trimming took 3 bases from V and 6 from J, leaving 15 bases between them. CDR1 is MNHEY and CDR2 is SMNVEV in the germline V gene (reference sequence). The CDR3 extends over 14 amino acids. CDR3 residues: CASSFGAVGSEQYF. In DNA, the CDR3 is TGTGCCAGCAGTTTTGGAGCCGTTGGTTCCGAGCAGTACTTC.

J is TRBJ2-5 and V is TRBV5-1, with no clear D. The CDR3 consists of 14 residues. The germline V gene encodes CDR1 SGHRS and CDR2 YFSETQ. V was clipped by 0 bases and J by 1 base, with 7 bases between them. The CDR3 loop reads CASSLGVFQETQYF. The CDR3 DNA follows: TGCGCCAGCAGCTTGGGTGTGTTCCAAGAGACCCAGTACTTC.

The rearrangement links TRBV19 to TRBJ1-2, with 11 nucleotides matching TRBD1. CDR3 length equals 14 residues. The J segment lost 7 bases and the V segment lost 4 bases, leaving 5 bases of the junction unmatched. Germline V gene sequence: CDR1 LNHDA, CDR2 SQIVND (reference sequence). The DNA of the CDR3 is TGTGCCAGTAGTACGGACAGGGGGCGGGTTGGCTACACCTTC. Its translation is CASSTDRGRVGYTF.

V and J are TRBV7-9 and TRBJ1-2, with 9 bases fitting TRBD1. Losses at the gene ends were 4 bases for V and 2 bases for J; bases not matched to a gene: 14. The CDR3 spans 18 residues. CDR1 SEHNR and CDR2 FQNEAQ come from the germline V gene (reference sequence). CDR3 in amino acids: CASSSQKLSGQGNYGYTF. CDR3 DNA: TGTGCCAGCAGCTCTCAAAAACTCTCAGGACAGGGGAACTATGGCTACACCTTC.

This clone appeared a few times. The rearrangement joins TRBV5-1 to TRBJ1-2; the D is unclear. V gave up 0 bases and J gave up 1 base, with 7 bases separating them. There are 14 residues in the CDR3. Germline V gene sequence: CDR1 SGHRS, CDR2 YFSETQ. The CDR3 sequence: CASSLVGDNYGYTF. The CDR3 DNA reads TGCGCCAGCAGCTTGGTGGGAGATAACTATGGCTACACCTTC.

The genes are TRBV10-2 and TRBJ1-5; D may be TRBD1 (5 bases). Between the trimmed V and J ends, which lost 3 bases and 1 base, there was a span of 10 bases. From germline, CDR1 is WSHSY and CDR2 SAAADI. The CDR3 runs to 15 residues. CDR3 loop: CASSDPGESNQPQHF. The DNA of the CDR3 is TGCGCCAGCAGTGATCCGGGGGAGAGCAATCAGCCCCAGCATTTT.

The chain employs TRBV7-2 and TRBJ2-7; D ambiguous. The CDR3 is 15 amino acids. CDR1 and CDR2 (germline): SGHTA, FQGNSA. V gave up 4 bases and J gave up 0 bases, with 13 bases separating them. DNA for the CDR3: TGTGCCAGCAGCTCAAGGCACCTGGGCTCCTACGAGCAGTACTTC. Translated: CASSSRHLGSYEQYF. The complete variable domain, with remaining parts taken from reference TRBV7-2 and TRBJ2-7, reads GAGVSQSPSNKVTEKGKDVELRCDPISGHTALYWYRQSLGQGLEFLIYFQGNSAPDKSGLPSDRFSAERTGGSVSTLTIQRTQQEDSAVYLCASSSRHLGSYEQYFGPGTRLTVT.

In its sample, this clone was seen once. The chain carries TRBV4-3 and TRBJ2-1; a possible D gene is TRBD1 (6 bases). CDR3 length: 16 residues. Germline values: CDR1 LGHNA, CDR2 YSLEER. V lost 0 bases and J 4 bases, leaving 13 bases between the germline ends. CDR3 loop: CASSQDVGGSYNEQFF. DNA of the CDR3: TGCGCCAGCAGCCAAGATGTAGGGGGATCATACAATGAGCAGTTCTTC.

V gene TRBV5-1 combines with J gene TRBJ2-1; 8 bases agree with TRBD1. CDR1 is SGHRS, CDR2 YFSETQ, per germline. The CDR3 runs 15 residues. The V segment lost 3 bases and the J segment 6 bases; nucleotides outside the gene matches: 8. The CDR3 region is CASSSRQGSFNEQFF. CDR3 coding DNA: TGCGCCAGCAGCTCACGACAGGGGTCTTTCAATGAGCAGTTCTTC.

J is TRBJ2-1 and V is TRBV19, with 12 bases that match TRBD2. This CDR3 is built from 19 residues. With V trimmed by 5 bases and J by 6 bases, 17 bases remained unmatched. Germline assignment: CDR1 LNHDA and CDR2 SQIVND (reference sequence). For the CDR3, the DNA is TGTGCCAGTAGTCAATACATCCCTAGCGGGGGGGCCGTTGGCAATGAGCAGTTCTTC. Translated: CASSQYIPSGGAVGNEQFF.

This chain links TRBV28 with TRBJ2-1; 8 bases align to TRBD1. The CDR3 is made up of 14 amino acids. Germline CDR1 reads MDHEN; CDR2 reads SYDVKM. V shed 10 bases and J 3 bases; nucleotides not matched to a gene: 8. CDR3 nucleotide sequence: TGTGCCACCATGGACAGGGCAAACTACAATGAGCAGTTCTTC. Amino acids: CATMDRANYNEQFF.

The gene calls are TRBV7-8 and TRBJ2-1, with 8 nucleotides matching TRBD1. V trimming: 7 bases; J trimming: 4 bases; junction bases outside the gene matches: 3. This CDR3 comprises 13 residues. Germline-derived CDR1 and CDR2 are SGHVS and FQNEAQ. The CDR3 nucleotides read TGTGCCAGCACACGGGACAGGTACAATGAGCAGTTCTTC. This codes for CASTRDRYNEQFF.

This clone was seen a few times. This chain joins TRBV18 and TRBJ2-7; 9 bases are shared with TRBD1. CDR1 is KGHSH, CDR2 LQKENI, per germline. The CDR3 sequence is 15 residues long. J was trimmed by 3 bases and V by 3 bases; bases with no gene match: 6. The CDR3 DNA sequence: TGTGCCAGCTCACCGACCAGGGACAGGGACTACGAGCAGTACTTC. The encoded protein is CASSPTRDRDYEQYF.

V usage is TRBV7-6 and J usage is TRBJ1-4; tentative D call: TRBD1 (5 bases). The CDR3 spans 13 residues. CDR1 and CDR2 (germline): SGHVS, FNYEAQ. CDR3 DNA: TGTGTCCCGGGGCAAAGGGCTAATGAAAAACTGTTTTTT. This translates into CVPGQRANEKLFF. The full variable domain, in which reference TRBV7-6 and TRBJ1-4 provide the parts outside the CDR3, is GAGVSQSPRYKVTKRGQDVALRCDPISGHVSLYWYRQALGQGPEFLTYFNYEAQQDKSGLPNDRFSAERPEGSISTLTIQRTEQRDSAMYRCVPGQRANEKLFFGSGTQLSVL.

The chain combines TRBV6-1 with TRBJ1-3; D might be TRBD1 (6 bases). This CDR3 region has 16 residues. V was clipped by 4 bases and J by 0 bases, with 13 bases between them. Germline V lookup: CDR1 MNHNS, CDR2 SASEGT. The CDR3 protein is CASSAGTTISGNTIYF. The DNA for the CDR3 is TGTGCCAGCAGTGCCGGGACAACCATCTCTGGAAACACCATATATTTT.

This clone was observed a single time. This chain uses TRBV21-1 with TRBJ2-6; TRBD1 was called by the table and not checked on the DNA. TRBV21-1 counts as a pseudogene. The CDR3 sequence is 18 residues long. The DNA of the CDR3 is TGTGCCAGCACCTCCCTCCAGGACGTCAAGGGGGGGGCCAACGTCCTGACTTTC. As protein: CASTSLQDVKGGANVLTF.

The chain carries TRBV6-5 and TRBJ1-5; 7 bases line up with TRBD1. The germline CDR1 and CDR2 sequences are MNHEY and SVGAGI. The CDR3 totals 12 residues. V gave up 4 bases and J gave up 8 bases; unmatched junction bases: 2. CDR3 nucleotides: TGTGCCAGCAGTTCCGGACAGGAGCCCCAGCATTTT. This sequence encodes CASSSGQEPQHF.

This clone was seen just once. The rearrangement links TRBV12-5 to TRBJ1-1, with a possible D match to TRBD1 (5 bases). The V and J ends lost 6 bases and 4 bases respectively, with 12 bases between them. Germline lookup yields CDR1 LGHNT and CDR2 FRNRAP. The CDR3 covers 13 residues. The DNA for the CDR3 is TGTGCTAGTGGCCGCGGCGGGGGCACTGAAGCTTTCTTT. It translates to CASGRGGGTEAFF.

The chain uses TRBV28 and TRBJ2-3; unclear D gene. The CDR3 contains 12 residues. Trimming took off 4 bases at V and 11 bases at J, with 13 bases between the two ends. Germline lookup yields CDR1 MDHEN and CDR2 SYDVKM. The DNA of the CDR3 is TGTGCCAGCAGTTATGGCCGTTTTGGGCAGTATTTT. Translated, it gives CASSYGRFGQYF.

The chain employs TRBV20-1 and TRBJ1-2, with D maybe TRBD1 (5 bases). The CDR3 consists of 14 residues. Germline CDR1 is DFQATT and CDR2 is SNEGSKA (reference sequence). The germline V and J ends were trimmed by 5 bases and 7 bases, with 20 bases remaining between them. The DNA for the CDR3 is TGCAGTGCTCGTGACAGACCCACGTCGGGTGGCTACACCTTC. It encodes CSARDRPTSGGYTF.

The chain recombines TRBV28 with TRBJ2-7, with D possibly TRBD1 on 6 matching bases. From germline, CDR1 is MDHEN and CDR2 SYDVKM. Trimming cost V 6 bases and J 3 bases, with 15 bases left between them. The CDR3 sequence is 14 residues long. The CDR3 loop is CASSQRQAVYEQYF. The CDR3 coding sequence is TGTGCCAGCAGCCAGAGACAGGCGGTCTACGAGCAGTACTTC.

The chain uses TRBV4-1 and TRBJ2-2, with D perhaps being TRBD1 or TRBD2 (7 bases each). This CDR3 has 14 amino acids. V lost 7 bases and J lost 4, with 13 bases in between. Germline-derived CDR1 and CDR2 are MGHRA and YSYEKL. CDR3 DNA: TGCGCCAGCAAAAGCAGGGGGGGCACCGGGGAGCTGTTTTTT. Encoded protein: CASKSRGGTGELFF.

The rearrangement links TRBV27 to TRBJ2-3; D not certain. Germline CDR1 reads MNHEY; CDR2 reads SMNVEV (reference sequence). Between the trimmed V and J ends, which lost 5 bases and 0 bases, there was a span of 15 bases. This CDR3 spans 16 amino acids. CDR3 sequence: CASSPIIGLSTDTQYF. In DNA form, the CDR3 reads TGTGCCAGCAGTCCCATTATAGGATTGAGCACAGATACGCAGTATTTT.

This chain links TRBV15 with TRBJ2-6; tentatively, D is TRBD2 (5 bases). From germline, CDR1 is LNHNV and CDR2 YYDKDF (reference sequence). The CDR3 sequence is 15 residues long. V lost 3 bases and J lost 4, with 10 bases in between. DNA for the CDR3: TGTGCCACCAGCAGCACCGGGAACGGGGCCAACGTCCTGACTTTC. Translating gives CATSSTGNGANVLTF.

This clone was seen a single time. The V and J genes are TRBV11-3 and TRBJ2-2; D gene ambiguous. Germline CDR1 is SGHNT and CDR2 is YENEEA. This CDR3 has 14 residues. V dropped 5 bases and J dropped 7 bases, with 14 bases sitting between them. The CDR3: CASSPLGGNGELFF. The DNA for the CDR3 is TGTGCCAGCAGCCCCCTCGGCGGAAACGGGGAGCTGTTTTTT.

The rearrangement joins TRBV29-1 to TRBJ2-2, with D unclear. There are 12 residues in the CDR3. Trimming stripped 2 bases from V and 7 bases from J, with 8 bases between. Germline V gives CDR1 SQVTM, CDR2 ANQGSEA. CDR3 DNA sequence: TGCAGCGTTGAAAGTGTGGGCGGGGAGCTGTTTTTT. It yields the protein CSVESVGGELFF.

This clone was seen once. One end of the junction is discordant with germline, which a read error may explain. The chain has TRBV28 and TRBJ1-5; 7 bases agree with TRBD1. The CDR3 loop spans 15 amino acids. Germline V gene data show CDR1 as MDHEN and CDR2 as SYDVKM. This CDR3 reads CASNLGQAFNQPQHF. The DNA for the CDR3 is TGTGCCAGCAATTTAGGACAGGCGTTCAATCAGCCCCAGCATTTT. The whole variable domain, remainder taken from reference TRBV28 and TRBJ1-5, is DVKVTQSSRYLVKRTGEKVFLECVQDMDHENMFWYRQDPGLGLRLIYFSYDVKMKEKGDIPEGYSVSREKKERFSLILESASTNQTSMYLCASNLGQAFNQPQHFGDGTRLSIL.